Each of the 3 T cell receptor beta chains below was sequenced from the same sample in a study of T-cell memory formation after mild COVID-19. TCRdb reprocessed the 5' RACE reads via MiXCR and lists one record per CDR3 protein. The sample has tens of thousands of distinct CDR3 sequences; 12% are singletons. The specimen sequenced was PBMCs or a T cell subset sorted from them (not recorded which). The receptors originated from a man younger than 35 who had mild COVID-19 (a few samples of this study predate the infection). Cell type and time point are not known.

This chain connects TRBV5-1 to TRBJ1-2, with 8 nucleotides matching TRBD1. This CDR3 is built from 15 residues. V was pared by 4 bases and J by 3 bases, with 8 bases of the junction left unmatched. Germline V CDR1 and CDR2: SGHRS, YFSETQ. In DNA form, the CDR3 reads TGCGCCAGCAGCACGACAGGGGCGCTCGACTATGGCTACACCTTC. This translates into CASSTTGALDYGYTF.

This clonotype was found a few times. The rearrangement links TRBV11-2 to TRBJ2-2; D not resolved. CDR1 and CDR2 (germline): SGHAT, FQNNGV. The V gene lost 1 base and the J gene lost 4 bases, with 4 bases spanning the gap. The CDR3 runs 13 residues. The CDR3 protein is CASSLVRTGELFF. CDR3 sequence (DNA): TGTGCCAGCAGCTTAGTACGCACCGGGGAGCTGTTTTTT.

The rearrangement links TRBV10-3 to TRBJ1-4; perhaps TRBD1 as D (6 bases). This CDR3 spans 12 amino acids. The V end was cut by 6 bases, the J end by 8 bases, with 10 bases between. Germline loops: CDR1 ENHRY, CDR2 SYGVKD. This CDR3 reads CAIRDRGEKLFF. CDR3 coding DNA: TGTGCCATCAGGGACAGAGGGGAAAAACTGTTTTTT.